One and the same sample provided the 23 T cell receptor beta chains below, sequenced in a study of blood T cell repertoires in COVID-19. The repertoire was sequenced with immunoSEQ multiplex PCR; TCRdb's copy has only in-frame clones and lacks some. The sample holds approximately 110,000 clones; roughly 88% are singletons and the top ten take 0.7% to 0.9%. What was sequenced was peripheral blood. Receptor source: a woman aged 45-59 years with active or convalescent COVID-19.

The rearrangement uses TRBV5-4 and TRBJ1-1; 7 bases are a match to TRBD1. After removal of 7 bases from V and 1 base from J, the junction contained 7 bases not matched to a gene. This CDR3 has 14 amino acids. Germline lookup yields CDR1 SGHNT and CDR2 YYREEE (reference sequence). In nucleotides, the CDR3 is TGTGCCAGCGCAAGGGGGCACGCGAACACTGAAGCTTTCTTT. Protein: CASARGHANTEAFF. Combining the CDR3 with reference TRBV5-4 and TRBJ1-1 gives the whole variable domain ETGVTQSPTHLIKTRGQQVTLRCSSQSGHNTVSWYQQALGQGPQFIFQYYREEENGRGNFPPRFSGLQFPNYSSELNVNALELDDSALYLCASARGHANTEAFFGQGTRLTVV.

This clone was seen only once. The chain employs TRBV28 and TRBJ2-7; 13 bases are a match to TRBD2. Looked up from germline, CDR1 is MDHEN and CDR2 is SYDVKM. The CDR3 totals 17 residues. V shed 3 bases and J 4 bases; nucleotides not matched to a gene: 9. CDR3 protein: CASSFPLTSGRSYEQYF. The DNA of the CDR3 is TGTGCCAGCAGTTTCCCTCTGACTAGCGGGAGGTCGTACGAGCAGTACTTC.

The V call is TRBV9, the J call TRBJ2-5, with D maybe TRBD2 (6 bases). V lost 4 bases and J lost 2, with 15 bases in between. The CDR3 sequence is 15 residues long. Germline loops: CDR1 SGDLS, CDR2 YYNGEE. CDR3 amino acids: CASSPRGGSQETQYF. The CDR3 region has the DNA TGTGCCAGCAGCCCTCGGGGAGGATCTCAAGAGACCCAGTACTTC.

This chain connects TRBV11-3 to TRBJ2-1; TRBD2 aligns across 7 bases. The CDR3 is 11 amino acids. CDR1 is SGHNT and CDR2 is YENEEA in the germline V gene. V lost 4 bases, J lost 11 bases, and 2 bases stayed unmatched. CDR3 loop: CASSSGTKQFF. CDR3 DNA: TGTGCCAGCAGCTCCGGGACTAAGCAGTTCTTC. The whole variable domain, filled in from reference TRBV11-3 and TRBJ2-1, reads EAGVVQSPRYKIIEKKQPVAFWCNPISGHNTLYWYLQNLGQGPELLIRYENEEAVDDSQLPKDRFSAERLKGVDSTLKIQPAELGDSAVYLCASSSGTKQFFGPGTRLTVL.

This chain uses TRBV29-1 with TRBJ2-7; tentatively, D is TRBD2 (6 bases). Per the germline V gene, CDR1 is SQVTM and CDR2 is ANQGSEA. Trimming stripped 2 bases from V and 2 bases from J, with 16 bases between. The CDR3 contains 15 residues. The CDR3 region has the DNA TGCAGCGTTGAATTCTTAGCGGAAAGTACCTACGAGCAGTACTTC. Protein product: CSVEFLAESTYEQYF.

The V call is TRBV27, the J call TRBJ2-3; 14 bases line up with TRBD2. The V segment lost 6 bases and the J segment 4 bases; nucleotides outside the gene matches: 6. Per the germline V gene, CDR1 is MNHEY and CDR2 is SMNVEV (reference sequence). This CDR3 region has 16 residues. The CDR3 bases are TGTGCCAGCAGACGACTAGCGGGAGGGTTCTCAGATACGCAGTATTTT. This encodes CASRRLAGGFSDTQYF.

The chain is built from TRBV24-1 and TRBJ2-1, with TRBD1 identical over 7 bases. The germline gives CDR1 KGHDR, CDR2 SFDVKD. V trimming: 3 bases; J trimming: 0 bases; junction bases outside the gene matches: 7. The CDR3 spans 17 residues. The CDR3: CATSDADRTSSYNEQFF. The CDR3 DNA is TGTGCCACCAGTGATGCGGACAGGACCAGCTCCTACAATGAGCAGTTCTTC.

The chain employs TRBV6-6 and TRBJ2-1; 7 positions match TRBD2. V lost 7 bases to trimming and J lost 3 bases; unmatched junction nucleotides: 9. CDR1 MNHNY and CDR2 SVGAGI come from the germline V gene (reference sequence). This CDR3 region has 15 residues. The CDR3 sequence is CASTAGTTNYNEQFF. As DNA, the CDR3 is TGTGCCAGCACCGCCGGGACTACCAACTACAATGAGCAGTTCTTC.

V gene TRBV7-6 combines with J gene TRBJ2-2; D may be TRBD2 (6 bases). Deletions cut 5 bases from V and 0 bases from J, with 7 bases between. This CDR3 is 14 amino acids long. Germline V lookup: CDR1 SGHVS, CDR2 FNYEAQ. CDR3 DNA: TGTGCCAGCAGCGGAGGGGCGAACACCGGGGAGCTGTTTTTT. Its protein product is CASSGGANTGELFF.

The rearrangement uses TRBV21-1 and TRBJ2-5; the table calls TRBD2, which could not be checked here. TRBV21-1 is a documented pseudogene. The CDR3 length is 14 residues. The CDR3 sequence is CASSKGADQETQYF. DNA for the CDR3: TGTGCCAGCAGCAAAGGTGCGGACCAAGAGACCCAGTACTTC.

The chain employs TRBV15 and TRBJ1-5, with 7 bases that match TRBD1. Germline V CDR1 and CDR2: LNHNV, YYDKDF (reference sequence). The CDR3 sequence is 13 residues long. With V trimmed by 4 bases and J by 7 bases, 4 bases remained unmatched. CDR3 coding DNA: TGTGCCACCAGCACCGACAGGGACCAGCCCCAGCATTTT. Protein product: CATSTDRDQPQHF. Combining the CDR3 with reference TRBV15 and TRBJ1-5 gives the whole variable domain DAMVIQNPRYQVTQFGKPVTLSCSQTLNHNVMYWYQQKSSQAPKLLFHYYDKDFNNEADTPDNFQSRRPNTSFCFLDIRSPGLGDTAMYLCATSTDRDQPQHFGDGTRLSIL.

The chain combines TRBV7-2 with TRBJ2-3; 8 bases agree with TRBD2. CDR1 is SGHTA and CDR2 is FQGNSA in the germline V gene. V lost 5 bases and J lost 2; bases outside the gene matches: 9. The CDR3 loop spans 16 amino acids. The CDR3 bases are TGTGCCAGCAGCCCTCCCCGGACTAGCTACACAGATACGCAGTATTTT. This gives the protein CASSPPRTSYTDTQYF.

The chain uses TRBV7-9 and TRBJ2-7; D might be TRBD1 (5 bases). CDR1 and CDR2 from the germline V gene are SEHNR and FQNEAQ (reference sequence). Trimming stripped 5 bases from V and 2 bases from J, with 13 bases between. The CDR3 contains 14 residues. The DNA for the CDR3 is TGTGCCAGCAGCCCCCGGACATTTCCCTACGAGCAGTACTTC. Protein product: CASSPRTFPYEQYF.

The chain uses TRBV29-1 and TRBJ1-2; D is possibly TRBD1 (5 bases). Trimming left V 4 bases short and J 2 bases short, with 11 bases between. In germline, CDR1 is SQVTM, CDR2 ANQGSEA. The CDR3 has 13 residues. Here the CDR3 reads CSVAREPNYGYTF. The CDR3 DNA reads as TGCAGCGTTGCCAGGGAACCAAACTATGGCTACACCTTC.

V usage is TRBV28 and J usage is TRBJ2-5; possible D gene TRBD1, 5 bases. Germline CDR1 MDHEN, CDR2 SYDVKM. This CDR3 is built from 14 residues. V dropped 7 bases and J dropped 1 base, with 13 bases sitting between them. As DNA, the CDR3 is TGTGCCAGCAAGGCGACAGCCATCCAAGAGACCCAGTACTTC. Encoded protein: CASKATAIQETQYF.

The chain joins TRBV24-1 to TRBJ2-3; D not certain. The V gene lost 4 bases and the J gene lost 3 bases, with 10 bases spanning the gap. There are 14 residues in the CDR3. CDR1 KGHDR and CDR2 SFDVKD come from the germline V gene. CDR3 sequence reads: CATSDPLWTDTQYF. CDR3 in DNA: TGTGCCACCAGTGACCCACTATGGACAGATACGCAGTATTTT.

In this sample, this clone turned up a few times. This chain connects TRBV7-3 to TRBJ2-7; D perhaps matches TRBD2 (6 bases). This CDR3 comprises 17 residues. CDR1 SGHTA and CDR2 FQGTGA come from the germline V gene. With 2 bases removed from V and 2 bases from J, the gap between germline ends came to 19 bases. In DNA form, the CDR3 reads TGTGCCAGCAGCTTACAAGCGGGTTCGGATCTTGCCTACGAGCAGTACTTC. This sequence encodes CASSLQAGSDLAYEQYF.

This clone was counted between two and nine times. The rearrangement links TRBV28 to TRBJ2-7, with D unclear. V gave up 3 bases and J gave up 6 bases, with 15 bases separating them. This CDR3 comprises 14 residues. Germline-derived CDR1 and CDR2 are MDHEN and SYDVKM. CDR3 protein: CASSFDTTTLEQYF. CDR3 nucleotide sequence: TGTGCCAGCAGTTTCGACACAACGACCCTCGAGCAGTACTTC.

The genes are TRBV6-6 and TRBJ2-7; 7 bases line up with TRBD2. CDR1 is MNHNY, CDR2 SVGAGI, per germline (reference sequence). Trimming took 9 bases from V and 7 from J; bases not matched to a gene: 12. The CDR3 sequence is 13 residues long. CDR3 region: CASAGAGVGEQYF. In nucleotides, the CDR3 is TGTGCCAGTGCCGGGGCGGGAGTGGGGGAGCAGTACTTC.

The chain combines TRBV2 with TRBJ2-3, with TRBD1 identical over 7 bases. CDR1 is SNHLY, CDR2 FYNNEI, per germline. This CDR3 is 13 amino acids long. Unmatched junction bases numbered 8, after V lost 5 bases and J lost 9 bases. This CDR3 reads CASSQRTGNTQYF. CDR3 coding DNA: TGTGCCAGCAGTCAGAGGACAGGTAACACGCAGTATTTT.

The chain joins TRBV6-5 to TRBJ2-3; D unclear. The CDR3 is 14 amino acids. V lost 1 base to trimming and J lost 2 bases, with 7 bases between them. CDR1 and CDR2 (germline): MNHEY, SVGAGI. CDR3 amino acids: CASSYFVNTDTQYF. The CDR3 DNA is TGTGCCAGCAGTTACTTTGTAAACACAGATACGCAGTATTTT.

The chain is built from TRBV7-3 and TRBJ2-1, with 8 bases matching TRBD2. The CDR3 is 14 amino acids. The germline V gene encodes CDR1 SGHTA and CDR2 FQGTGA. The ends lost 1 base at V and 6 bases at J; junction bases unmatched: 2. The CDR3 here is CASSLSGTSNEQFF. The CDR3 DNA sequence: TGTGCCAGCAGCTTAAGCGGGACTAGCAATGAGCAGTTCTTC.

This clone was picked up one time. J is TRBJ2-7 and V is TRBV4-2; D is perhaps TRBD2 (7 bases). The CDR3 has 13 residues. The germline gives CDR1 LGHNA, CDR2 YNFKEQ. Trimming removed 4 bases at V and 2 bases at J, with 9 bases between. CDR3 loop: CASSPGGTYEQYF. The CDR3 nucleotides read TGTGCCAGCAGCCCGGGGGGCACCTACGAGCAGTACTTC.